Listed below are T cell receptor beta chains from one sample, sequenced in a study of cytomegalovirus exposure and HLA in healthy donors. Data came from immunoSEQ multiplex PCR; TCRdb stores just in-frame clones and leaves some out. The table lists about 130,000 clones, approximately 78% of them singletons. The sample consisted of PBMCs. These receptors all come from a man between 40 and 49 years old in good health and CMV-seronegative. Each CDR3 is given with its conserved first and last residue. Fields, in order: CDR3 protein, CDR3 DNA, D gene, clone size, J gene, V gene. A D gene is named only where the DNA matches it firmly. Size is omitted from some rows. Given values are once, few, many or a class for expanded clones.

CASSLRTAGGVQETQYF TGTGCCAGCAGCTTAAGGACGGCAGGAGGGGTACAAGAGACCCAGTACTTC . . TRBJ2-5 TRBV7-8
CSARDTYEQYF TGCAGTGCCAGGGACACCTACGAGCAGTACTTC . few TRBJ2-7 TRBV20-1
CASSLGSSGVGEQFF TGCGCCAGCAGCTTGGGCTCTAGCGGGGTGGGTGAGCAGTTCTTC TRBD2 once TRBJ2-1 TRBV5-1
CASSVSGWTEAFF TGTGCCAGCAGCGTATCAGGGTGGACTGAAGCTTTCTTT . . TRBJ1-1 TRBV9
CASSAGNLYEQYF TGTGCCAGCAGTGCAGGGAATCTGTACGAGCAGTACTTC . . TRBJ2-7 TRBV2
CASLGQLLTGNTIYF TGTGCCAGCCTAGGACAGTTACTAACTGGAAACACCATATATTTT . . TRBJ1-3 TRBV10-3
CASSMPPGQGGFSGANGLTF TGCGCCAGCAGCATGCCTCCAGGACAGGGGGGATTCTCTGGGGCCAACGGCCTGACTTTC TRBD1 . TRBJ2-6 TRBV4-1
CASSVEGQGNYGYTF TGTGCCAGCAGCGTAGAAGGACAGGGGAACTATGGCTACACCTTC TRBD1 . TRBJ1-2 TRBV9
CASSSGQENTIYF TGTGCCAGCAGTTCCGGACAGGAAAACACCATATATTTT TRBD1 . TRBJ1-3 TRBV7-6
CASSLRYRQNTQYF TGTGCCAGCAGTTTACGTTACAGGCAGAATACGCAGTATTTT . few TRBJ2-3 TRBV27
CASSGPRVGALNEQYF TGTGCCAGCAGTGGCCCCAGGGTCGGCGCTTTGAACGAGCAGTACTTC . few TRBJ2-7 TRBV25-1
CASSPPSVTYEQYF TGTGCCAGCAGCCCACCTTCGGTCACCTACGAGCAGTACTTC . . TRBJ2-7 TRBV4-2
CASVDSPSYEQYF TGTGCCAGCGTCGACAGTCCCTCCTACGAGCAGTACTTC . . TRBJ2-7 TRBV2
CASSESGELFF TGTGCCAGCAGTGAGTCCGGGGAGCTGTTTTTT . . TRBJ2-2 TRBV28
CASSSRQDWTGNTIYF TGTGCCAGCTCATCACGACAGGATTGGACTGGAAACACCATATATTTT . . TRBJ1-3 TRBV18
CASSRQIASNQPQHF TGTGCCAGCAGCCGACAAATCGCAAGCAATCAGCCCCAGCATTTT . . TRBJ1-5 TRBV5-6
CASSLTTGNSNQPQHF TGTGCCAGCTCACTTACGACGGGAAATAGCAATCAGCCCCAGCATTTT . . TRBJ1-5 TRBV18
CASSQDQRQAYEQYF TGCGCCAGCAGCCAAGATCAACGACAGGCCTACGAGCAGTACTTC . . TRBJ2-7 TRBV4-3
CSVVAGQGSYEQYF TGCAGCGTTGTGGCGGGACAGGGGTCCTACGAGCAGTACTTC TRBD1 . TRBJ2-7 TRBV29-1
CASASGAYNEQFF TGCGCCAGCGCTAGCGGGGCCTACAATGAGCAGTTCTTC TRBD2 . TRBJ2-1 TRBV4-3
CASSLLGQGLTEAFF TGCGCCAGCAGCCTGCTTGGACAGGGATTAACTGAAGCTTTCTTT TRBD1 once TRBJ1-1 TRBV5-1
CASSVQAQTYEQYF TGTGCCAGCAGCGTGCAGGCTCAAACCTACGAGCAGTACTTC . . TRBJ2-7 TRBV9
CASSPPGNIDPSYEQYF TGTGCCAGCAGTCCCCCAGGGAACATCGACCCTTCCTACGAGCAGTACTTC . . TRBJ2-7 TRBV27
CATREENFTRLLSGANVLTF TGTGCCACCAGGGAGGAGAACTTCACTAGGTTGTTGTCTGGGGCCAACGTCCTGACTTTC . once TRBJ2-6 TRBV15